The entry below gives a single T cell receptor beta chain sequence along with its context. Its matching antigen is unknown. The data stem from a study of cytomegalovirus exposure and HLA in healthy donors. Whole-study findings and limits: Common viral pathogens (according to a later analysis) appeared linked to several of the most significant clusters.

Germline V CDR1 and CDR2: SGDLS, YYNGEE. V lost 6 bases and J lost 0, with 15 bases in between. The CDR3 runs 16 residues. This PCR relied on a set of 60 Vbeta primers and 13 Jbeta primers. Profiling relied on immunoSEQ multiplex PCR, and the TCRdb table lists in-frame clones only, not all of them. The table lists 150,000 to 160,000 clones, 70% to 80% of them singletons, with around 13% in the top ten. The J gene is TRBJ2-2, the V gene TRBV9, with D possibly matching TRBD1 (7 bases). Material for sequencing was PBMCs. The clonotype was recovered from a young man in good health and CMV-seropositive. The CDR3 DNA follows: TGTGCCAGCAATCGGCAGGGGGGCGCGAACACCGGGGAGCTGTTTTTT. Its translation: CASNRQGGANTGELFF.